Below are 19 T cell receptor beta chains sequenced from a single sample in a study of beta chain bispecific antibodies for T cell cancers. One entry per CDR3 protein, called by TCRdb with MiXCR from the 5' RACE reads. This sample has around 8,600 distinct CDR3 sequences, with roughly 2.4% found just once. No antigen is known for these receptors. Either OKT3 anti-CD3 antibody or CD3/CD28 beads expanded T cells from blood mononuclear cells over roughly three days. Study-level points and caveats: The leukemia cells, rather than normal T cells, gave most of the targeted TRBV signal.

The material sequenced was T cells from a healthy donor cultured with Jurkat leukemia cells, taken from a culture containing an anti-CD19 bispecific antibody. These receptors were taken from a human donor in good health. Some clones in this sample may be carry-over from other donors' samples.

By share, this clonotype counts as medium-sized (0.01 to 0.1%). V is TRBV5-1 and J is TRBJ2-7; no reliable D call. CDR3 length equals 13 residues. The germline V and J ends were trimmed by 4 bases and 3 bases, with 11 bases remaining between them. CDR1 is SGHRS, CDR2 YFSETQ, per germline. CDR3 in DNA: TGCGCCAGCAGCCCCTCGGAGAGCTACGAGCAGTACTTC. It codes for CASSPSESYEQYF.

This clonotype came up many times. The chain is built from TRBV19 and TRBJ1-5; D remains ambiguous. V was cut by 3 bases and J by 2 bases, with 14 bases left in between. The CDR3 covers 16 residues. Per the germline V gene, CDR1 is LNHDA and CDR2 is SQIVND (reference sequence). CDR3 in amino acids: CASSMGWSKGNQPQHF. DNA of the CDR3: TGTGCCAGTAGTATGGGTTGGTCTAAGGGCAATCAGCCCCAGCATTTT.

At least ten counts were recorded for this clonotype. This rearrangement joins TRBV6-5 to TRBJ2-1; D possibly corresponds to TRBD1 (5 bases). Germline assignment: CDR1 MNHEY and CDR2 SVGAGI. V was pared by 8 bases and J by 8 bases, with 13 bases between. This CDR3 contains 12 residues. The DNA of the CDR3 is TGTGCCAGCCAAGGGGTTTGGGATGAGCAGTTCTTC. This codes for CASQGVWDEQFF.

This clonotype has at least ten counts. The chain uses TRBV6-5 and TRBJ1-1; no definite D call. CDR1 is MNHEY and CDR2 is SVGAGI in the germline V gene. This CDR3 is built from 13 residues. V shed 6 bases and J shed 6 bases, with 14 bases lying between them. CDR3 region: CASSPGLHPEAFF. The CDR3 nucleotides are TGTGCCAGCAGCCCAGGCCTCCACCCTGAAGCTTTCTTT.

V gene TRBV5-4 combines with J gene TRBJ2-3; D might be TRBD1 (6 bases). Germline V gene lookup returns CDR1 SGHNT and CDR2 YYREEE (reference sequence). The CDR3 runs 14 residues. V lost 5 bases and J 2 bases, leaving 12 bases between the germline ends. This CDR3 reads CASSPQGNTDTQYF. The CDR3 DNA reads as TGTGCCAGCAGTCCTCAGGGGAACACAGATACGCAGTATTTT.

This clonotype was detected many times. The V gene is TRBV2, the J gene TRBJ1-2; 11 nucleotides align to TRBD1. This CDR3 is built from 14 residues. Germline lookup yields CDR1 SNHLY and CDR2 FYNNEI. The ends lost 6 bases at V and 8 bases at J; junction bases unmatched: 8. CDR3 loop: CASRGQGVGEGYTF. The CDR3 nucleotides are TGTGCCAGCAGGGGACAGGGGGTAGGGGAAGGCTACACCTTC.

This clonotype was recorded at least ten times. The chain has TRBV27 and TRBJ1-5; D is uncertain. The CDR3 contains 13 residues. Trimming pared 5 bases from V and 5 bases from J, leaving 10 bases between. In germline, CDR1 is MNHEY, CDR2 SMNVEV (reference sequence). CDR3 in DNA: TGTGCCAGCAGTCCCTCTGGGCATCAGCCCCAGCATTTT. Amino acid sequence: CASSPSGHQPQHF.

The sample holds many counts of this clonotype. J is TRBJ2-3 and V is TRBV20-1, with D perhaps matching TRBD1 (6 bases). Germline lookup yields CDR1 DFQATT and CDR2 SNEGSKA (reference sequence). V shed 3 bases and J shed 0 bases, with 22 bases lying between them. The CDR3 is 18 amino acids. The CDR3 protein is CSASQTGIRASSTDTQYF. As DNA, the CDR3 is TGCAGTGCTAGCCAAACAGGGATCAGGGCTTCTAGCACAGATACGCAGTATTTT.

In its sample, this clonotype was seen a few times. The chain is built from TRBV5-6 and TRBJ1-2; D ambiguous. V lost 4 bases and J 0 bases, leaving 10 bases between the germline ends. CDR3 length equals 14 residues. Germline V gives CDR1 SGHDT, CDR2 YYEEEE. The CDR3 loop is CASSVWMANYGYTF. CDR3 sequence (DNA): TGTGCCAGCAGCGTATGGATGGCTAACTATGGCTACACCTTC.

This clonotype was detected a few times. The J gene is TRBJ1-3, the V gene TRBV6-6; 7 bases match TRBD1. The V gene end was trimmed by 2 bases and the J gene end by 0 bases; junction bases not matched to a gene: 1. Germline V gene sequence: CDR1 MNHNY, CDR2 SVGAGI (reference sequence). This CDR3 is built from 15 residues. This CDR3 reads CASSYRDSSGNTIYF. CDR3 sequence (DNA): TGTGCCAGCAGTTACAGGGACAGCTCTGGAAACACCATATATTTT.

In its sample, this clonotype was seen many times. This chain connects TRBV7-2 to TRBJ2-2, with D possibly matching TRBD2 (6 bases). The V end was cut by 5 bases, the J end by 6 bases, with 16 bases between. The CDR3 runs 15 residues. CDR1 is SGHTA, CDR2 FQGNSA, per germline. The CDR3 DNA reads TGTGCCAGCAGCCCCCGACTAGAGCGGGCCGGGGAGCTGTTTTTT. This gives the protein CASSPRLERAGELFF.

This clonotype was found many times. V and J are TRBV25-1 and TRBJ2-1; D may be TRBD2 (6 bases). Germline-derived CDR1 and CDR2 are MGHDK and SYGVNS. Trimming pared 8 bases from V and 8 bases from J, leaving 16 bases between. There are 13 residues in the CDR3. The chain's CDR3 is CASGRTPGDEQFF. In DNA, the CDR3 is TGTGCCAGCGGGAGGACCCCGGGGGATGAGCAGTTCTTC.

This clonotype has at least ten counts. This chain uses TRBV27 with TRBJ2-3; a possible D gene is TRBD2 (5 bases). Trimming shortened V by 2 bases and J by 6 bases, and 9 bases separated the two germline ends. CDR3 length: 13 amino acids. Germline V CDR1 and CDR2: MNHEY, SMNVEV (reference sequence). The CDR3 protein is CASSLRGWDTQYF. CDR3 nucleotide sequence: TGTGCCAGCAGTTTAAGAGGGTGGGATACGCAGTATTTT.

In its sample, this clonotype was seen many times. The chain joins TRBV27 to TRBJ1-5; unclear D gene. Per the germline V gene, CDR1 is MNHEY and CDR2 is SMNVEV (reference sequence). CDR3 size: 14 residues. The V end lost 8 bases, the J end lost 2 bases, and 13 bases lay between the germline ends. This CDR3 is CASARGEGNQPQHF. In DNA, the CDR3 is TGTGCCAGCGCGCGGGGTGAGGGCAATCAGCCCCAGCATTTT.

This clonotype was recorded many times. The V gene is TRBV4-1, the J gene TRBJ2-1; 9 positions match TRBD2. The CDR3 contains 17 residues. After removal of 0 bases from V and 9 bases from J, the junction contained 12 bases not matched to a gene. Germline-derived CDR1 and CDR2 are MGHRA and YSYEKL. The CDR3 sequence is CASSQEAAGGPLGEQFF. Here the CDR3 DNA reads TGCGCCAGCAGCCAAGAAGCCGCGGGGGGGCCCCTTGGTGAGCAGTTCTTC.

In this sample, this clonotype turned up many times. V is TRBV5-1 and J is TRBJ2-7; maybe TRBD2 (6 bases). From germline, CDR1 is SGHRS and CDR2 YFSETQ. With 4 bases removed from V and 2 bases from J, the gap between germline ends came to 10 bases. The CDR3 is made up of 13 amino acids. The DNA of the CDR3 is TGCGCCAGCAGCCCAACGGGAGCCTACGAGCAGTACTTC. Translation gives CASSPTGAYEQYF.

This clonotype was seen ten or more times. The chain recombines TRBV6-5 with TRBJ2-1; D unclear. This CDR3 is built from 15 residues. Trimming removed 0 bases from V and 5 bases from J, with 11 bases in between. CDR1 and CDR2 (germline): MNHEY, SVGAGI. CDR3 protein: CASSYSLPNNNEQFF. CDR3 coding DNA: TGTGCCAGCAGTTACTCACTCCCGAACAACAATGAGCAGTTCTTC.

This clonotype ranks as medium-sized. The V call is TRBV5-1, the J call TRBJ2-7; 9 nucleotides agree with TRBD1. CDR3 length equals 13 residues. Germline V lookup: CDR1 SGHRS, CDR2 YFSETQ. J lost 3 bases, V lost 3 bases, and 1 base had no gene match. The CDR3, as DNA: TGCGCCAGCAGCTGGACAGGGGTCTACGAGCAGTACTTC. This sequence encodes CASSWTGVYEQYF.

This clonotype was picked up many times. This chain connects TRBV10-3 to TRBJ1-1, with TRBD1 as a possible D gene (5 bases). Deletions cut 4 bases from V and 6 bases from J, with 27 bases between. The CDR3 covers 18 residues. CDR1 is ENHRY, CDR2 SYGVKD, per germline. The CDR3 bases are TGTGCCATCAGTGCCCTATCCAAAGGGGCAGTCAACTGGGCTGAAGCTTTCTTT. Its translation is CAISALSKGAVNWAEAFF.